The subject of this entry is one T cell receptor (beta chain). What it recognizes is unknown. The data were taken from a study of cytomegalovirus exposure and HLA in healthy donors. Study observations and caveats: The classifier reportedly diagnosed cytomegalovirus status with high sensitivity and specificity. Earlier results showed most TCR beta V segments being productive about 87% or about 30% of the time. The authors later linked a missense DCLRE1C variant to TCR beta V- and J-gene trimming.

Trimming took 0 bases from V and 7 from J; bases not matched to a gene: 6. CDR1 and CDR2 (germline): SGHRS, YFSETQ. The CDR3 runs 15 residues. Primers for the PCR totalled 60 Vbeta and 13 Jbeta. Only in-frame clones appear in the TCRdb table, and some are missing; sequencing was by immunoSEQ multiplex PCR. The sample contains over 100,000 clones, approximately 81% of which appear only once. Every donor was a healthy person donating bone marrow. The chain is built from TRBV5-1 and TRBJ2-7, with TRBD2 matching 11 bases. The sequence was collected from a woman in her late teens or twenties in good health and CMV-seropositive. Source material: PBMCs. DNA for the CDR3: TGCGCCAGCAGCTTGGTAGCGGGAGGGCCGGAAGAGCAGTACTTC. Translating gives CASSLVAGGPEEQYF.